Shown below are 21 T cell receptor beta chains from a single sample sequenced in a study of T cells in localized non-small cell lung cancer. Libraries were prepared by immunoSEQ multiplex PCR; TCRdb keeps only in-frame clonotypes and omits some of them. Here the sample spans around 26,000 clones, more than 85% being singletons. The material was peripheral blood, obtained before any cancer treatment. The receptors originated from a female donor of 60 years or more with stage II squamous cell lung carcinoma.

This chain's CDR3 is CASSSPGRNEKLFF. CDR3 in DNA: TGTGCCAGCAGCTCGCCGGGACGGAATGAAAAACTGTTTTTT. The chain carries TRBV7-2 and TRBJ1-4, with TRBD1 as a possible D gene (5 bases). This CDR3 region has 14 residues. V lost 4 bases, J lost 5 bases, and 11 bases lay in between. From germline, CDR1 is SGHTA and CDR2 FQGNSA.

The J gene is TRBJ2-4, the V gene TRBV6-1, with TRBD2 as a possible D gene (5 bases). CDR3 length: 12 amino acids. The germline V gene has CDR1 MNHNS and CDR2 SASEGT. V was trimmed by 1 base and J by 7 bases, leaving 5 bases between them. The CDR3 protein is CASSEGGNIQYF. For the CDR3, the DNA is TGTGCCAGCAGTGAAGGAGGGAACATTCAGTACTTC.

Worth noting for this clone: The same CDR3 also results from other DNA sequences found in this sample. The chain is built from TRBV19 and TRBJ1-1; 9 bases fit TRBD1. The CDR3 totals 14 residues. Per the germline V gene, CDR1 is LNHDA and CDR2 is SQIVND (reference sequence). J lost 4 bases, V lost 6 bases, and 6 bases had no gene match. CDR3 nucleotides: TGTGCCAGTAGGGTGACAGGGGGAGGCACTGAAGCTTTCTTT. It specifies CASRVTGGGTEAFF.

The chain is built from TRBV6-5 and TRBJ1-1, with D hard to call. The CDR3 extends over 15 amino acids. Germline CDR1 MNHEY, CDR2 SVGAGI. V gave up 0 bases and J gave up 5 bases, with 13 bases separating them. The CDR3 DNA sequence: TGTGCCAGCAGTTACTCGCGCGGATGGGAGACTGAAGCTTTCTTT. Protein product: CASSYSRGWETEAFF.

This chain uses TRBV10-3 with TRBJ2-5; D remains ambiguous. CDR1 and CDR2 from the germline V gene are ENHRY and SYGVKD. The CDR3 has 13 residues. Trimming removed 2 bases at V and 7 bases at J, with 11 bases between. As DNA, the CDR3 is TGTGCCATCAGTGAGCCCGACGCAGGGACCCAGTACTTC. Protein product: CAISEPDAGTQYF.

The chain joins TRBV19 to TRBJ1-5; 9 nucleotides match TRBD1. Per the germline V gene, CDR1 is LNHDA and CDR2 is SQIVND (reference sequence). V lost 6 bases to trimming and J lost 3 bases; unmatched junction nucleotides: 9. The CDR3 is made up of 16 amino acids. The CDR3 sequence: CASSRGQGLSNQPQHF. CDR3 DNA: TGTGCCAGTAGCAGGGGACAGGGACTATCCAATCAGCCCCAGCATTTT. Complete variable domain (other parts from reference TRBV19 and TRBJ1-5): DGGITQSPKYLFRKEGQNVTLSCEQNLNHDAMYWYRQDPGQGLRLIYYSQIVNDFQKGDIAEGYSVSREKKESFPLTVTSAQKNPTAFYLCASSRGQGLSNQPQHFGDGTRLSIL.

The V call is TRBV28, the J call TRBJ1-2; D possibly corresponds to TRBD1 (6 bases). The V gene's germline CDR1 is MDHEN and CDR2 SYDVKM. This CDR3 has 13 residues. V lost 5 bases, J lost 8 bases, and 15 bases lay in between. The CDR3 DNA reads TGTGCCAGCAGTGGCCCAGGGGACTCCGGCTACACCTTC. This codes for CASSGPGDSGYTF.

Only one count was recorded for this clone. This chain connects TRBV29-1 to TRBJ2-7, with 9 bases fitting TRBD2. The CDR3 spans 16 residues. The germline V gene encodes CDR1 SQVTM and CDR2 ANQGSEA. After removal of 5 bases from V and 6 bases from J, the junction contained 17 bases not matched to a gene. CDR3 nucleotides: TGCAGCGTTAATGGAGCGGGAGGCAGAGGCCTACCCGAGCAGTACTTC. Encoded protein: CSVNGAGGRGLPEQYF.

The chain has TRBV6-5 and TRBJ1-2, with 9 bases aligning to TRBD1. Germline values: CDR1 MNHEY, CDR2 SVGAGI. The CDR3 runs to 12 residues. J was trimmed by 8 bases and V by 8 bases; bases with no gene match: 6. The CDR3 DNA is TGTGCCAGCTGGGACAGGGCTTCCGGCTACACCTTC. Translating gives CASWDRASGYTF.

The chain uses TRBV2 and TRBJ2-3; D is possibly TRBD2 (5 bases). Germline V gene data show CDR1 as SNHLY and CDR2 as FYNNEI. Trimming removed 1 base from V and 11 bases from J, with 13 bases in between. The CDR3 covers 13 residues. The CDR3 reads CASSEGLAPMQYF. CDR3 coding DNA: TGTGCCAGCAGTGAAGGGCTAGCCCCCATGCAGTATTTT.

In nucleotides, the CDR3 is TGCGCCAGCAGCCCGGACAGGACAGGGGAGAACGAGCAGTACTTC. It is translated as CASSPDRTGENEQYF. The chain links TRBV5-1 to TRBJ2-7; 9 bases are a match to TRBD1. The junction had 10 bases not matched to a gene; V was cut back by 4 bases and J by 5 bases. The CDR3 consists of 15 residues. Germline V gene data show CDR1 as SGHRS and CDR2 as YFSETQ.

The chain joins TRBV5-1 to TRBJ1-1, with D perhaps matching TRBD1 (6 bases). The V gene's germline CDR1 is SGHRS and CDR2 YFSETQ. Between the trimmed V and J ends, which lost 0 bases and 8 bases, there was a span of 14 bases. The CDR3 runs to 14 residues. The CDR3 protein is CASSLGQVEVEAFF. CDR3 sequence (DNA): TGCGCCAGCAGCTTGGGACAGGTGGAGGTCGAAGCTTTCTTT.

The chain uses TRBV30 and TRBJ2-6; D unresolved. V was shortened by 3 bases and J by 2 bases, with 5 bases between the two germline ends. The length of the CDR3 is 13 residues. Germline assignment: CDR1 GTSNPN and CDR2 SVGIG (reference sequence). The CDR3 sequence: CAWRAAGANVLTF. Written as DNA, the CDR3 is TGTGCCTGGAGGGCGGCTGGGGCCAACGTCCTGACTTTC. Filled out from reference TRBV30 and TRBJ2-6, the complete variable domain reads SQTIHQWPATLVQPVGSPLSLECTVEGTSNPNLYWYRQAAGRGLQLLFYSVGIGQISSEVPQNLSASRPQDRQFILSSKKLLLSDSGFYLCAWRAAGANVLTFGAGSRLTVL.

J is TRBJ2-3 and V is TRBV6-4; 8 bases map to TRBD2. V gave up 6 bases and J gave up 2 bases; unmatched junction bases: 7. Germline CDR1 reads MRHNA; CDR2 reads SNTAGT. The length of the CDR3 is 15 residues. CDR3 coding DNA: TGTGCCAGCAGGAGCGGGGGCCTTCCCACAGATACGCAGTATTTT. It yields the protein CASRSGGLPTDTQYF.

The rearrangement uses TRBV14 and TRBJ2-3, with 8 bases lining up with TRBD2. This CDR3 is built from 15 residues. Germline-derived CDR1 and CDR2 are SGHDN and FVKESK. The junction had 8 bases not matched to a gene; V was cut back by 1 base and J by 8 bases. CDR3 region: CASSQGGGSGGTQYF. The CDR3 DNA sequence: TGTGCCAGCAGCCAAGGAGGCGGGAGCGGGGGTACGCAGTATTTT. Together with reference TRBV14 and TRBJ2-3, the CDR3 gives the full variable domain: EAGVTQFPSHSVIEKGQTVTLRCDPISGHDNLYWYRRVMGKEIKFLLHFVKESKQDESGMPNNRFLAERTGGTYSTLKVQPAELEDSGVYFCASSQGGGSGGTQYFGPGTRLTVL.

J is TRBJ1-2 and V is TRBV27; TRBD1 matches 7 bases. J gave up 8 bases and V 5 bases, and 2 bases lay outside the gene matches. The CDR3 consists of 11 residues. The V gene's germline CDR1 is MNHEY and CDR2 SMNVEV (reference sequence). CDR3 protein: CASSTGDGYTF. The CDR3 DNA reads TGTGCCAGCAGTACAGGGGACGGCTACACCTTC.

This clone was seen a single time. This rearrangement joins TRBV7-9 to TRBJ2-7; D is undetermined. The CDR3 has 11 residues. CDR1 and CDR2 (germline): SEHNR, FQNEAQ (reference sequence). Trimming left V 7 bases short and J 7 bases short, with 11 bases between. This CDR3 reads CASTRGWEQYF. The CDR3 DNA follows: TGTGCCAGCACCAGAGGATGGGAGCAGTACTTC. The full variable domain, with the rest looked up from reference TRBV7-9 and TRBJ2-7, is DTGVSQNPRHKITKRGQNVTFRCDPISEHNRLYWYRQTLGQGPEFLTYFQNEAQLEKSRLLSDRFSAERPKGSFSTLEIQRTEQGDSAMYLCASTRGWEQYFGPGTRLTVT.

The chain is built from TRBV6-6 and TRBJ2-7, with D possibly being TRBD1 or TRBD2 (5 bases each). Between the trimmed V and J ends, which lost 0 bases and 6 bases, there was a span of 9 bases. The CDR3 runs 13 residues. The germline V gene has CDR1 MNHNY and CDR2 SVGAGI (reference sequence). CDR3 bases: TGTGCCAGCAGTTACTCGGGGGTGGGCGAGCAGTACTTC. Its protein is CASSYSGVGEQYF.

The chain is built from TRBV7-9 and TRBJ1-3; D perhaps matches TRBD1 (5 bases). V was clipped by 11 bases and J by 1 base, with 15 bases between them. Germline V gene data show CDR1 as SEHNR and CDR2 as FQNEAQ (reference sequence). The CDR3 sequence is 14 residues long. The CDR3 here is CAGREGVSGNTIYF. The CDR3 nucleotides are TGTGCCGGGCGGGAAGGGGTTTCTGGAAACACCATATATTTT. The whole variable domain, filled in from reference TRBV7-9 and TRBJ1-3, reads DTGVSQNPRHKITKRGQNVTFRCDPISEHNRLYWYRQTLGQGPEFLTYFQNEAQLEKSRLLSDRFSAERPKGSFSTLEIQRTEQGDSAMYLCAGREGVSGNTIYFGEGSWLTVV.

The rearrangement uses TRBV2 and TRBJ1-1, with TRBD1 as a possible D gene (6 bases). The CDR3 spans 13 residues. Trimming cost V 11 bases and J 5 bases, with 18 bases left between them. Germline V lookup: CDR1 SNHLY, CDR2 FYNNEI. CDR3: CAGTQGENTEAFF. The CDR3 bases are TGTGCCGGAACACAGGGTGAAAATACTGAAGCTTTCTTT.

The count of this clone is one. The chain links TRBV5-4 to TRBJ2-2; 8 bases map to TRBD2. This CDR3 is built from 17 residues. Looked up from germline, CDR1 is SGHNT and CDR2 is YYREEE (reference sequence). V lost 3 bases and J lost 2; bases outside the gene matches: 9. As DNA, the CDR3 is TGTGCCAGCAGCTCCCCCGGGACTAGAAGTAACACCGGGGAGCTGTTTTTT. Protein sequence: CASSSPGTRSNTGELFF.